The TCR beta chain under discussion was sequenced for a study of shared clonotypes between healthy human individuals. The table came from immunoSEQ multiplex PCR; TCRdb's copy has only in-frame clones and leaves some out. Among approximately 1.1 million clones listed, around 78% were seen once. In germline, CDR1 is SGDLS, CDR2 YYNGEE. The CDR3 contains 13 residues. Between the trimmed V and J ends, which lost 3 bases and 5 bases, there was a span of 11 bases. This TCR was recovered from a man in his late teens or twenties in good health. Some clones in this sample may be carry-over from other donors' samples. This rearrangement joins TRBV9 to TRBJ2-5; D possibly matches TRBD1 or TRBD2 (5 bases each). Input material: memory CD4+ T cells from PBMCs. Subset denoted: CD45RA-negative fraction. The CDR3 is CASSGGSRETQYF. The DNA of the CDR3 is TGTGCCAGCAGCGGGGGGAGTCGGGAGACCCAGTACTTC.